This T cell receptor beta chain derives from a study of shared clonotypes between healthy human individuals (dated by TCRdb to about 2020). Turning to the overall study: The cohort comprised a couple of women and three men aged 18 to 49 years. Per donor, three plates each were used for CD4 naive and CD4 memory, two for CD8 naive, and one for CD8 memory. Blood TCR repertoires of about 5 healthy adults were deeply sequenced to estimate repertoire size and the extent of clonotype sharing between individuals. Libraries were prepared and TCR repertoires were sequenced by different laboratories using diverse techniques, in order to increase sequencing depth and limit assay-specific biases. Leukapheresis yielded between about 0.8 and 8.9 billion PBMCs per donor.

About this clone itself: It has no known antigen specificity. The record has no base qualities; no much larger clone is one base away.

CDR1 and CDR2 (MNHEY, SMNVEV) derive from the germline V gene (reference sequence). The cysteine opens and the phenylalanine closes a CDR3 of 16 amino acids. Only the CDR3 DNA stays, 48 bases, in frame from base 1. From V the trimming removes 6 bases and from J it removes 10 bases, while the gene matches leave 15 bases of the junction unaccounted for. Overall study results and their limits: Only blood was sampled, and tissue TCR repertoires likely differ from those in blood. Naive subsets generally had larger estimated clonotype richness than memory subsets. The genetic and exposure-history diversity represented was limited by the small number of donors. Sharing across a handful of donors was observed for around 5% of naive CD4, 3.5% of naive CD8, over 2% of memory CD4, and about 0.38% of memory CD8 clonotypes. Even with the large sequencing depth, rarefaction of the sorted-subset datasets indicated that sequencing was incomplete. Based on pairwise subsampling, the degree of clonotype sharing among donors was expected to be affected by sequencing depth. Clonotypes shared by all four sorted-subset donors showed higher generation probabilities than non-shared clonotypes.

Healthy HIV-negative adults with no recently reported acute infections or vaccinations were included as donors. Every donor was a Caucasian adult living in Nashville, Tennessee, USA. CD4+ T cells were enriched through magnetic negative selection, after which naive cells were positively selected on CD45RA and the remaining negative fraction served as the memory subset. Blood was collected by leukapheresis, and PBMCs were isolated by Ficoll-Histopaque density gradient centrifugation and then cryopreserved in liquid nitrogen vapor phase. Purity and quantity of every magnetically sorted T cell population were checked by analytical flow cytometry. From each sorted fraction, genomic DNA was isolated and quantified by UV absorbance on a Nanodrop 2000c. TCR CDR3 regions were amplified from genomic DNA by multiplex PCR using the deep immunoSEQ assay. Extracted genomic DNA from each cell subset was distributed evenly across all wells of several immunoSEQ 96-well plates, and each plate was treated as a replicate. For sorted subsets, roughly 0.2 ug genomic DNA, equal to 30,000 to 35,000 T cell genomes, was loaded into each replicate PCR. Purified libraries were measured with a Qubit 3.0 fluorometer, size-checked on a Bioanalyzer 2100, and measured again with the KAPA Library Quantification kit. A separate single-read 150-cycle Illumina NextSeq 550 flow cell was used to sequence each immunoSEQ 96-well plate. The source study handled its data this way. Because the immunoSEQ output held only junctional sequences and lacked quality scores, the filtering could not match the filtering applied to full-length reads. Sequences were annotated with PyIR, a Python wrapper for IgBLAST v1.9, and V/J genes and CDR3 were assigned using IMGT germline references. Reads were removed for weak V/J assignments (E-value above 1e-6), missing CDR3, stop codons, out-of-frame junctions, or ambiguous translated residues. V3J clonotypes were defined as sequences sharing the same inferred V gene, J gene, and CDR3 amino acid sequence. Percentage overlap between repertoires was calculated by dividing the number of shared unique clonotypes by the size of the smaller repertoire. Repertoire richness was assessed with RTK rarefaction, the Chao1 estimator, and Recon v2.1 estimates of unobserved clonotypes. For all TCRbeta clonotypes obtained by the gDNA method from several donors, generation probabilities were computed with OLGA. The table comes from immuneACCESS by way of TCRdb, which keeps in-frame sequences with V and J called. Part of the clones is missing from these tables; in studies checked, under half for an unresolved V gene and the rest for unknown reasons. V and J calls and clone size are those listed in that table; D and trimming were worked out from the DNA. This sample lists about 1.5 million clones; roughly 95% were detected once. More than 0.9% of the sample belongs to the ten largest clones.

Sequenced material: naive CD4+ T cells sorted from blood. The cell subset or site label, read with the paper, signifies: CD45RA+ positively selected. The V gene is TRBV27 and the J gene is TRBJ2-1, and 10 bases in between align with TRBD1. The sequence was obtained from a man younger than 40 in good health. The sequence in DNA is TGTGCCAGCAGACCCCGTCGGGACAGGGGTTATCGGGAGCAGTTCTTC. The translation is CASRPRRDRGYREQFF.